This TCR beta chain was retrieved from a study of radiotherapy plus CTLA-4 blockade in lung cancer (dated by TCRdb to between 2017 and 2018). For the wider study: Objective responses were observed in 15% to 20% of enrolled patients, and disease control was achieved in about 32%.

Libraries were made using the immunoSEQ multiplex PCR assay. What TCRdb holds here is the immuneACCESS table cut down to in-frame rearrangements. Part of the clones is not present; checked against another copy, under half of the missing clones reflect an unresolved V gene, and the others are unexplained. The sample table lists about 43,000 clones, 65% to 75% of them with a count of one. Together, the top ten hold roughly 25% of the sample. A distance of 11 bases separates the germline ends of V and J, which lose 2 bases and 1 base respectively. According to the germline V gene, CDR1 reads MNHEY and CDR2 reads SVGAGI. From the cysteine up to the phenylalanine, the CDR3 has a length of 15 residues. Left in the record is the CDR3 DNA by itself, 45 bases read in frame from the first base. Points on this clone: It lacks a known antigen. There are no base qualities to consult, and no much larger clone falls within one base.

The study evaluated CTLA-4 blockade (ipilimumab) given together with focal radiation therapy in patients who had chemo-refractory metastatic non-small-cell lung cancer. Points the paper makes about the study in general: The strongest predictors of response were reported to be early dynamic shifts in blood T cell clones along with a rise in serum interferon-beta following radiation. After treatment with radiotherapy and ipilimumab, TCR clones that originated in tumors expanded in peripheral blood.

The clonotype comes from a human donor with non-small cell lung cancer who had a partial response to radiotherapy plus ipilimumab. The sample here was peripheral blood, taken from a patient treated with radiotherapy plus ipilimumab. The chain is assembled from TRBV6-5 and TRBJ1-1; the D gene cannot be named for sure. For the CDR3, the sequence is CASSYVSAGNTEAFF. In nucleotide form, the sequence is TGTGCCAGCAGTTACGTCTCCGCGGGGAACACTGAAGCTTTCTTT.